One sample yielded the 20 T cell receptor beta chains listed below, sequenced in a study of blood T cell repertoires in COVID-19. TCRdb keeps only in-frame clones here, not all; method: immunoSEQ multiplex PCR. The sample comprises 150,000 to 200,000 clones, around 81% of which are singletons, and roughly 9.6% rests with the top ten. Sequences were obtained from peripheral blood. The receptors were gathered from a man aged 60-69 years with active or convalescent COVID-19.

The CDR3 DNA follows: TGTGCCAGCAGCTGGTCCGCAGGGGGCCTAAGCACAGATACGCAGTATTTT. It is translated as CASSWSAGGLSTDTQYF. This chain links TRBV7-2 with TRBJ2-3; TRBD1 agrees at 8 bases. Per the germline V gene, CDR1 is SGHTA and CDR2 is FQGNSA. V trimming: 4 bases; J trimming: 0 bases; junction bases outside the gene matches: 9. The CDR3 runs 17 residues. Looking up the rest from reference TRBV7-2 and TRBJ2-3 gives the full variable domain: GAGVSQSPSNKVTEKGKDVELRCDPISGHTALYWYRQSLGQGLEFLIYFQGNSAPDKSGLPSDRFSAERTGGSVSTLTIQRTQQEDSAVYLCASSWSAGGLSTDTQYFGPGTRLTVL.

The V and J genes are TRBV5-1 and TRBJ2-2; tentatively, D is TRBD2 (5 bases). This CDR3 spans 17 amino acids. Germline V gene lookup returns CDR1 SGHRS and CDR2 YFSETQ. V shed 4 bases and J shed 3 bases, with 19 bases lying between them. This chain's CDR3 is CASSNRGPPKDTGELFF. The CDR3 DNA sequence: TGCGCCAGCAGCAACCGCGGGCCCCCTAAGGACACCGGGGAGCTGTTTTTT.

CDR3 region: CASRLGQGLSQPQHF. In nucleotides, the CDR3 is TGTGCCAGCAGACTGGGGCAGGGGCTGAGTCAGCCCCAGCATTTT. The chain couples TRBV6-5 to TRBJ1-5, with a possible D match to TRBD1 (6 bases). CDR3 length: 15 amino acids. Germline V CDR1 and CDR2: MNHEY, SVGAGI. V was cut by 6 bases and J by 6 bases, with 18 bases left in between.

The chain is built from TRBV3-1 (or the pseudogene TRBV3-2) and TRBJ1-1; the D gene is possibly TRBD1 (5 bases). Trimming shortened V by 3 bases and J by 2 bases, and 10 bases separated the two germline ends. The CDR3 consists of 14 residues. Per germline, CDR1 LGHDT and CDR2 YNNKEL (reference sequence). In DNA, the CDR3 is TGTGCCAGCAGCCAGGGGGGGTCAAACACTGAAGCTTTCTTT. The encoded protein is CASSQGGSNTEAFF.

The chain uses TRBV2 and TRBJ1-1; TRBD1 might be the D (6 bases). V was cut by 6 bases and J by 4 bases, with 15 bases left in between. Germline CDR1 and CDR2: SNHLY and FYNNEI. The CDR3 loop spans 14 amino acids. CDR3 DNA: TGTGCCAGCAGATTACAGGGAGAGGGCACTGAAGCTTTCTTT. Residues: CASRLQGEGTEAFF.

The chain joins TRBV4-1 to TRBJ2-6; D perhaps matches TRBD1 (5 bases). This CDR3 contains 19 residues. V gave up 0 bases and J gave up 4 bases, with 19 bases separating them. Germline V CDR1 and CDR2: MGHRA, YSYEKL. The CDR3 DNA is TGCGCCAGCAGCCAAGATAAGGGCAGGGTGGATCCCGGGGCCAACGTCCTGACTTTC. It encodes CASSQDKGRVDPGANVLTF.

DNA for the CDR3: TGTGCCAGCAGCGGACAGTTCCATGGCTACACCTTC. This gives the protein CASSGQFHGYTF. The rearrangement links TRBV12-3 or TRBV12-4 to TRBJ1-2, with a weak D call TRBD1 (6 bases). V dropped 6 bases and J dropped 6 bases, with 11 bases sitting between them. The CDR3 sequence is 12 residues long.

The rearrangement uses TRBV19 and TRBJ1-2, with 9 bases that match TRBD1. The CDR3 extends over 14 amino acids. V gave up 7 bases and J gave up 5 bases; unmatched junction bases: 8. Germline CDR1 is LNHDA and CDR2 is SQIVND (reference sequence). Here the CDR3 reads CASTTGQGPYGYTF. CDR3 nucleotides: TGTGCCAGTACCACCGGACAGGGGCCATATGGCTACACCTTC. Supplemented by reference TRBV19 and TRBJ1-2, the full variable domain reads DGGITQSPKYLFRKEGQNVTLSCEQNLNHDAMYWYRQDPGQGLRLIYYSQIVNDFQKGDIAEGYSVSREKKESFPLTVTSAQKNPTAFYLCASTTGQGPYGYTFGSGTRLTVV.

This clone is a singleton in its sample. The V and J genes are TRBV5-1 and TRBJ2-3; TRBD2 aligns across 9 bases. The CDR3 runs to 14 residues. Germline V gene lookup returns CDR1 SGHRS and CDR2 YFSETQ. The V gene end was trimmed by 4 bases and the J gene end by 1 base; junction bases not matched to a gene: 1. Here the CDR3 DNA reads TGCGCCAGCAGCCCTAGCGGGGGCACAGATACGCAGTATTTT. Residues: CASSPSGGTDTQYF.

This chain links TRBV18 with TRBJ1-4; D not resolved. Trimming removed 2 bases from V and 2 bases from J, with 9 bases in between. This CDR3 has 15 amino acids. Germline loops: CDR1 KGHSH, CDR2 LQKENI. The CDR3 is CASSPAGITNEKLFF. The CDR3 DNA sequence: TGTGCCAGCTCACCAGCCGGGATCACTAATGAAAAACTGTTTTTT.

The rearrangement joins TRBV19 to TRBJ1-2; D is perhaps TRBD1 (6 bases). This CDR3 comprises 14 residues. Trimming removed 5 bases at V and 6 bases at J, with 16 bases between. Germline lookup yields CDR1 LNHDA and CDR2 SQIVND (reference sequence). In DNA form, the CDR3 reads TGTGCCAGTAGTCAAAGCGGGACATCCGATGGCTACACCTTC. It translates to CASSQSGTSDGYTF.

V gene TRBV5-6 combines with J gene TRBJ1-1, with D tentatively TRBD1 (6 bases). The CDR3 loop spans 16 amino acids. Germline V gene sequence: CDR1 SGHDT, CDR2 YYEEEE. The V end was cut by 4 bases, the J end by 1 base, with 17 bases between. Here the CDR3 DNA reads TGTGCCAGCAGCCCACAGGTAGCACAGGGGAACACTGAAGCTTTCTTT. It is translated as CASSPQVAQGNTEAFF. Based on the CDR3 plus reference TRBV5-6 and TRBJ1-1, the full variable domain is DAGVTQSPTHLIKTRGQQVTLRCSPKSGHDTVSWYQQALGQGPQFIFQYYEEEERQRGNFPDRFSGHQFPNYSSELNVNALLLGDSALYLCASSPQVAQGNTEAFFGQGTRLTVV.

Here the CDR3 DNA reads TGTGCCAGCAGCCTCACAGGGGCGAGCACAGATACGCAGTATTTT. It is translated as CASSLTGASTDTQYF. The chain couples TRBV7-2 to TRBJ2-3, with 7 bases lining up with TRBD1. Losses at the gene ends were 5 bases for V and 0 bases for J; bases not matched to a gene: 5. In germline, CDR1 is SGHTA, CDR2 FQGNSA. The CDR3 runs 15 residues.

The genes are TRBV25-1 and TRBJ1-6; 9 nucleotides agree with TRBD1. CDR1 and CDR2 from the germline V gene are MGHDK and SYGVNS. CDR3 length: 15 residues. The junction had 5 bases not matched to a gene; V was cut back by 4 bases and J by 7 bases. In nucleotides, the CDR3 is TGTGCCAGCAGTGGGACGACAGGGGGAAATTCACCCCTCCACTTT. Translated, it gives CASSGTTGGNSPLHF.

This chain joins TRBV19 and TRBJ1-5; D gene unclear. Germline V lookup: CDR1 LNHDA, CDR2 SQIVND (reference sequence). The CDR3 length is 14 residues. Deletions cut 5 bases from V and 4 bases from J, with 12 bases between. CDR3 nucleotides: TGTGCCAGTAGTCCCGAGTTTCCTAATCAGCCCCAGCATTTT. Its translation is CASSPEFPNQPQHF.

The rearrangement joins TRBV6-5 to TRBJ1-1; D is perhaps TRBD1 (5 bases). This CDR3 is built from 13 residues. V was trimmed by 6 bases and J by 3 bases, leaving 11 bases between them. Germline-derived CDR1 and CDR2 are MNHEY and SVGAGI. The CDR3 spells CASSPLRDTEAFF. CDR3 nucleotide sequence: TGTGCCAGCAGCCCGCTCAGGGACACTGAAGCTTTCTTT.

This sequence joins TRBV7-7 and TRBJ2-5; 7 positions agree with TRBD1. With V trimmed by 4 bases and J by 5 bases, 7 bases remained unmatched. The CDR3 consists of 14 residues. Per germline, CDR1 SSHAT and CDR2 FNYEAQ (reference sequence). Here the CDR3 DNA reads TGTGCCAGCAGCTACCGACAGGGTTCGGAGACCCAGTACTTC. Its protein is CASSYRQGSETQYF.

The chain carries TRBV6-5 and TRBJ1-1; TRBD1 aligns across 9 bases. Germline assignment: CDR1 MNHEY and CDR2 SVGAGI. The CDR3 is 13 residues long. V shed 6 bases, J shed 5 bases, and the junction held 4 bases outside the gene matches. The CDR3 region is CASRTGGETEAFF. In DNA, the CDR3 is TGTGCCAGCAGGACAGGGGGAGAAACTGAAGCTTTCTTT.

The chain combines TRBV5-3 with TRBJ2-5; D is undetermined. TRBV5-3 is assigned to the ORF class and has an uncertain function. V gave up 5 bases and J gave up 3 bases, with 5 bases separating them. The CDR3 runs 11 residues. CDR3 sequence: CARSTEETQYF. For the CDR3, the DNA is TGTGCCAGAAGTACAGAAGAGACCCAGTACTTC.

The CDR3 DNA is TGTGCCAGCAGCGTCACAGGGGCGAACACTGAAGCTTTCTTT. It specifies CASSVTGANTEAFF. This chain connects TRBV9 to TRBJ1-1; TRBD1 matches 7 bases. The CDR3 has 14 residues. Germline assignment: CDR1 SGDLS and CDR2 YYNGEE. With 2 bases clipped from V and 1 base from J, the junction kept 2 bases outside the gene matches.